The clone carrying this TCR beta chain was seen a few times. Per the germline V gene, CDR1 is SGHNT and CDR2 is YYREEE (reference sequence). V was cut by 1 base and J by 1 base, with 11 bases left in between. CDR3 length equals 15 residues. This specimen comes from a study of blood T cell repertoires in COVID-19. Clones were sequenced by immunoSEQ multiplex PCR, and TCRdb holds only the in-frame ones, with some missing. The sample contains 130,000 or so clones, roughly four fifths of which appear only once. The material sequenced was peripheral blood. This clonotype was obtained from a human donor in a cohort sampled during active COVID-19. This rearrangement joins TRBV5-4 to TRBJ1-1, with D possibly TRBD1 on 6 matching bases. CDR3 DNA sequence: TGTGCCAGCAGCTTGCCAGGGGCCAGGAACACTGAAGCTTTCTTT. This translates into CASSLPGARNTEAFF.